These 7 T cell receptor beta chains share one sample of origin, sequenced in a study of PD-L1 blockade in urothelial cancer. Time point specified: peripheral blood 6 weeks after treatment start. The data were produced by immunoSEQ multiplex PCR, yet TCRdb's version contains in-frame clones alone and is incomplete. The table lists around 50,000 clones, 70% to 85% of them singletons. The specimen comprised PBMCs, sampled around atezolizumab (anti-PD-L1) treatment. The source of these receptors is a man between 50 and 59 years old with urothelial cancer.

CDR3 residues: CASRKTGLAGYNEQFF. CDR3 DNA sequence: TGTGCCAGCAGAAAAACGGGACTAGCGGGGTACAATGAGCAGTTCTTC. This chain joins TRBV7-7 and TRBJ2-1; the match to TRBD2 covers 13 bases. From germline, CDR1 is SSHAT and CDR2 FNYEAQ (reference sequence). This CDR3 has 16 residues. Germline trimming cut 6 bases from V and 4 bases from J; bases unmatched to any gene: 6.

The chain combines TRBV7-8 with TRBJ1-2, with a possible D match to TRBD1 (6 bases). The CDR3 spans 14 residues. The V and J ends lost 5 bases and 4 bases respectively, with 14 bases between them. Germline V lookup: CDR1 SGHVS, CDR2 FQNEAQ. The CDR3 region is CASSPRTASYGYTF. DNA for the CDR3: TGTGCCAGCAGCCCCCGGACAGCCTCCTATGGCTACACCTTC.

The chain couples TRBV7-2 to TRBJ2-7, with TRBD2 identical over 7 bases. The CDR3 extends over 16 amino acids. Germline CDR1 reads SGHTA; CDR2 reads FQGNSA. With V trimmed by 6 bases and J by 0 bases, 11 bases remained unmatched. In DNA form, the CDR3 reads TGTGCCAGCAGTCCCACTAGCGCCACGCTCTCCTACGAGCAGTACTTC. Encoded protein: CASSPTSATLSYEQYF.

J is TRBJ2-5 and V is TRBV7-6; D is perhaps TRBD1 (6 bases). Germline CDR1 reads SGHVS; CDR2 reads FNYEAQ. CDR3 length: 14 amino acids. Between the trimmed V and J ends, which lost 2 bases and 5 bases, there was a span of 12 bases. The CDR3 sequence: CASSLPQGFETQYF. The DNA of the CDR3 is TGTGCCAGCAGCTTACCACAGGGTTTTGAGACCCAGTACTTC.

This clone came up once. The rearrangement links TRBV5-5 to TRBJ2-3, with 10 nucleotides matching TRBD2. Germline lookup yields CDR1 SGHKS and CDR2 YYEKEE (reference sequence). V lost 5 bases and J lost 5; bases outside the gene matches: 11. The CDR3 has 16 amino acids. The CDR3 protein is CASSYRIAGGGDTQYF. The CDR3 region has the DNA TGTGCCAGCAGTTATCGCATAGCGGGAGGTGGAGATACGCAGTATTTT.

The genes are TRBV28 and TRBJ1-1, with D unresolved. Germline lookup yields CDR1 MDHEN and CDR2 SYDVKM. V gave up 6 bases and J gave up 3 bases, with 8 bases separating them. The CDR3 has 12 amino acids. CDR3 in amino acids: CASRVPDTEAFF. In nucleotides, the CDR3 is TGTGCCAGCAGAGTTCCGGACACTGAAGCTTTCTTT.

This clone showed up just once. The gene calls are TRBV10-3 and TRBJ1-4, with 7 bases fitting TRBD1. V shed 10 bases, J shed 3 bases, and the junction held 8 bases outside the gene matches. The CDR3 sequence is 14 residues long. Germline CDR1 reads ENHRY; CDR2 reads SYGVKD. The CDR3 DNA reads TGTGCCAGCAAGACAGGGTTAGCTAATGAAAAACTGTTTTTT. The encoded protein is CASKTGLANEKLFF.